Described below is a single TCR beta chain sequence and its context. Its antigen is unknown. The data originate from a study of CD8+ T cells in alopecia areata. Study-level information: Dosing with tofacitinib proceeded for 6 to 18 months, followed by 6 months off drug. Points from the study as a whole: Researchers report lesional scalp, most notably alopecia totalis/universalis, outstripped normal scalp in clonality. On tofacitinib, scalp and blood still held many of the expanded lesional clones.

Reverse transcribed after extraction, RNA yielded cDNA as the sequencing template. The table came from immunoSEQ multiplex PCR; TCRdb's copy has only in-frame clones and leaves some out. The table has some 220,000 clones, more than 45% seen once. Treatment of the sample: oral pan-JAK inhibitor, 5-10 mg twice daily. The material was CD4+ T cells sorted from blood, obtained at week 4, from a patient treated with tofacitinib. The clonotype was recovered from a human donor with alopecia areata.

Written as DNA, the CDR3 is TGCGCCAGCAGCCAAGAGGGCGGTCTCTCCTACGAGCAGTACTTC. It specifies CASSQEGGLSYEQYF. The genes are TRBV4-3 and TRBJ2-7, with unresolved D. Germline V gives CDR1 LGHNA, CDR2 YSLEER. V was shortened by 0 bases and J by 0 bases, with 9 bases between the two germline ends. This CDR3 spans 15 amino acids.